This T cell receptor beta chain was sequenced for a study of cytomegalovirus exposure and HLA in healthy donors. Whole-study results and caveats: TCR beta sequences numbering about 17,000 were associated with HLA alleles at 0.05 false discovery rate in a later analysis. Presence/absence analyses treated sequencing depth as roughly uniform across donors. Fewer N-insertions (relative to the roughly 610-donor mean) were reportedly seen in an Asian-associated ancestry cluster in a later analysis.

The CDR3 is made up of 15 amino acids. V lost 0 bases and J lost 1; bases outside the gene matches: 1. Per germline, CDR1 SGDLS and CDR2 YYNGEE. Use of 60 Vbeta and 13 Jbeta primers characterized the PCR. Assay: immunoSEQ multiplex PCR; the TCRdb copy retains only in-frame clones and omits some. The table lists approximately 170,000 clones, approximately 80% of them singletons, with about 4.4% in the top ten. Comments on this clone: Its antigen is not identified.

Material for sequencing was PBMCs. The chain employs TRBV9 and TRBJ1-2; the match to TRBD1 covers 9 bases. The TCR originated in a woman aged 45 to 65 in good health and CMV-seropositive. The CDR3: CASSVETGGNYGYTF. The CDR3 nucleotides are TGTGCCAGCAGCGTAGAGACAGGGGGTAACTATGGCTACACCTTC. Complete variable domain (other parts from reference TRBV9 and TRBJ1-2): DSGVTQTPKHLITATGQRVTLRCSPRSGDLSVYWYQQSLDQGLQFLIQYYNGEERAKGNILERFSAQQFPDLHSELNLSSLELGDSALYFCASSVETGGNYGYTFGSGTRLTVV.